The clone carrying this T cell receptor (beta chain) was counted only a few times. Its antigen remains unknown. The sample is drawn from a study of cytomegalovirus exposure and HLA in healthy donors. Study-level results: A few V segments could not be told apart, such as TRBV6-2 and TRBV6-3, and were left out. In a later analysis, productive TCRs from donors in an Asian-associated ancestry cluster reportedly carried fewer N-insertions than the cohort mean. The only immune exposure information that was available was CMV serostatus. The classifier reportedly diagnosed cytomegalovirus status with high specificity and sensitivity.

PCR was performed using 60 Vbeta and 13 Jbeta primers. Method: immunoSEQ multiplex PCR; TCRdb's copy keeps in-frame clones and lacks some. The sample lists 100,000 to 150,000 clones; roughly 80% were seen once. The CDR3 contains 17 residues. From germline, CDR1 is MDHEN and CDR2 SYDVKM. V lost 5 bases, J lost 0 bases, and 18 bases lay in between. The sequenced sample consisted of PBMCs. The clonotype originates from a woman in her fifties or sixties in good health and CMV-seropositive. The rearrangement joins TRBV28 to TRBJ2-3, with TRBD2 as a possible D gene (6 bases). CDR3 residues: CASSAPLLASSTDTQYF. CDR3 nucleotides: TGTGCCAGCAGTGCCCCCCTGCTAGCGTCTAGCACAGATACGCAGTATTTT. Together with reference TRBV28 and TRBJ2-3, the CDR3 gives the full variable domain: DVKVTQSSRYLVKRTGEKVFLECVQDMDHENMFWYRQDPGLGLRLIYFSYDVKMKEKGDIPEGYSVSREKKERFSLILESASTNQTSMYLCASSAPLLASSTDTQYFGPGTRLTVL.